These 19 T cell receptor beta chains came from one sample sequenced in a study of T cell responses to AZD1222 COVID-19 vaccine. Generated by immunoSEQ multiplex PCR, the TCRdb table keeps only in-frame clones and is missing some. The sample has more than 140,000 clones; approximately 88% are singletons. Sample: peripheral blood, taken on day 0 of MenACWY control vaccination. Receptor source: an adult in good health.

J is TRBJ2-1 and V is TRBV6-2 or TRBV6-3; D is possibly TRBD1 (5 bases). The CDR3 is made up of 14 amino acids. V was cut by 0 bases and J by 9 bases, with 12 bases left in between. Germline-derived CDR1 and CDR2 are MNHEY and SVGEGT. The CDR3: CASSYSPARVEQFF. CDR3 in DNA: TGTGCCAGCAGTTACTCACCGGCCAGGGTTGAGCAGTTCTTC.

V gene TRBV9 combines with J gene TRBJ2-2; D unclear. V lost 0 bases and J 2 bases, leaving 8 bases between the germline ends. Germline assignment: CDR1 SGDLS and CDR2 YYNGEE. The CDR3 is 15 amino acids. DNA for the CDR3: TGTGCCAGCAGCGTAGGGTCGGTTAACACCGGGGAGCTGTTTTTT. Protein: CASSVGSVNTGELFF.

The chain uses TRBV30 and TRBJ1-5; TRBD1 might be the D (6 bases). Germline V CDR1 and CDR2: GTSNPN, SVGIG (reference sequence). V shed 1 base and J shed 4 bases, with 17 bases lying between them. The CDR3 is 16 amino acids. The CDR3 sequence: CAWSGKLDRLNQPQHF. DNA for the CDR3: TGTGCCTGGAGTGGGAAACTGGACAGATTGAATCAGCCCCAGCATTTT.

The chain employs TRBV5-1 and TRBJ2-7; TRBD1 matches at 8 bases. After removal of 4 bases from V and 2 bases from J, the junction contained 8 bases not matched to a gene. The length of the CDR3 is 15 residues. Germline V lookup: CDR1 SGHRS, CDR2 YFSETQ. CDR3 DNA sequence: TGCGCCAGCAGCCTCGCGACAGGGGTTCCCTACGAGCAGTACTTC. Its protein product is CASSLATGVPYEQYF.

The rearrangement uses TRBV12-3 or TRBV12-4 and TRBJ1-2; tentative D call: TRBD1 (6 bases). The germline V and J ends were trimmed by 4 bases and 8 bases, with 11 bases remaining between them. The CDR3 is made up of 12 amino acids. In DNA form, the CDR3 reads TGTGCCAGCAGTTCCAGGGGTCCCGGCTACACCTTC. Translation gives CASSSRGPGYTF.

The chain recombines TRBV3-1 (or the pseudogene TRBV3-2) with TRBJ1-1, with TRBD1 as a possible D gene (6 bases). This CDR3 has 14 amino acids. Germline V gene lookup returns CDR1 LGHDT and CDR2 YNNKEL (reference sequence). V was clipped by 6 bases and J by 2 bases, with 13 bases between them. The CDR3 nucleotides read TGTGCCAGCAGGAGACAGGATACTAACACTGAAGCTTTCTTT. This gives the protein CASRRQDTNTEAFF.

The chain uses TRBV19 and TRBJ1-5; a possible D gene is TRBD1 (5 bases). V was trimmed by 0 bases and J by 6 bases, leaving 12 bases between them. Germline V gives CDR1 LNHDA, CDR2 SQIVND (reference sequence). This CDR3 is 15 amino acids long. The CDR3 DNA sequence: TGTGCCAGTAGTATAGATAGAGGGGCAGGTCAGCCCCAGCATTTT. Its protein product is CASSIDRGAGQPQHF.

The CDR3 nucleotides are TGTGCCATCAGCAGGACTAGCGGGAGAATCGGTGAGCAGTTCTTC. Its protein product is CAISRTSGRIGEQFF. The chain employs TRBV10-3 and TRBJ2-1; 13 positions agree with TRBD2. CDR3 length: 15 amino acids. Losses at the gene ends were 6 bases for V and 9 bases for J; bases not matched to a gene: 8. From germline, CDR1 is ENHRY and CDR2 SYGVKD.

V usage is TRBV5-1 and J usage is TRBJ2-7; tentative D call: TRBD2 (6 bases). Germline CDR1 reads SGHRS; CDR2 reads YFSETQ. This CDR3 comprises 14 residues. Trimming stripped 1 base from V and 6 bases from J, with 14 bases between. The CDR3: CASSLLPDGSEQYF. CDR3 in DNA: TGCGCCAGCAGCTTGCTACCGGACGGGAGCGAGCAGTACTTC.

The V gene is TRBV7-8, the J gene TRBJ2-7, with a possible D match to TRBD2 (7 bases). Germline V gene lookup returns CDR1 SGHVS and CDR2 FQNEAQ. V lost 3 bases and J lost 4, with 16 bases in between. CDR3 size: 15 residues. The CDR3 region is CASSFSPGGPYEQYF. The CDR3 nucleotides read TGTGCCAGCAGCTTTAGCCCGGGGGGCCCATACGAGCAGTACTTC.

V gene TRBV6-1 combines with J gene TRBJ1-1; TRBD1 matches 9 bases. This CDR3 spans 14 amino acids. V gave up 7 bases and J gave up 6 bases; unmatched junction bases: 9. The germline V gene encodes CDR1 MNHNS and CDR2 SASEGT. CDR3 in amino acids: CASKLQGQGAEAFF. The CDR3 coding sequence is TGTGCCAGCAAACTACAGGGACAGGGCGCTGAAGCTTTCTTT.

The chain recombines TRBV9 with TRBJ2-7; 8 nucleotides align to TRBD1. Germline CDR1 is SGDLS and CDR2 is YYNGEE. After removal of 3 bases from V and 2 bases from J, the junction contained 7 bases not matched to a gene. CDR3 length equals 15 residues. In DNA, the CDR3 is TGTGCCAGCAGCGACCACCCGGACAGGGCCTACGAGCAGTACTTC. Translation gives CASSDHPDRAYEQYF.

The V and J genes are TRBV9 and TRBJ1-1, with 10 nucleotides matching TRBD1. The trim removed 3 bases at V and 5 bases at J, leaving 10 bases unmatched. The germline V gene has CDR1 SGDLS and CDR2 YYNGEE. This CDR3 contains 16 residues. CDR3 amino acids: CASSGTRDRGGTEAFF. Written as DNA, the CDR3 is TGTGCCAGCAGCGGGACCCGGGACAGGGGAGGAACTGAAGCTTTCTTT.

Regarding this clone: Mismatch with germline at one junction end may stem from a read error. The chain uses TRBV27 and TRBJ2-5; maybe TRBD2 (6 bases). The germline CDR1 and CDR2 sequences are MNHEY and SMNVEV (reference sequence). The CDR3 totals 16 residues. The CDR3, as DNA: TGTGCCAGCAGTATATCCCTGCGGGACGGCCAAGAGACCCAGTACTTC. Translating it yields CASSISLRDGQETQYF.

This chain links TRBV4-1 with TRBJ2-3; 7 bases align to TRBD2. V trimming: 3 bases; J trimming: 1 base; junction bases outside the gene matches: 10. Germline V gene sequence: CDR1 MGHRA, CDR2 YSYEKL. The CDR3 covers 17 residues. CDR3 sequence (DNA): TGCGCCAGCAGCCATACCTGGGGAAGCGGGGGCACAGATACGCAGTATTTT. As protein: CASSHTWGSGGTDTQYF.

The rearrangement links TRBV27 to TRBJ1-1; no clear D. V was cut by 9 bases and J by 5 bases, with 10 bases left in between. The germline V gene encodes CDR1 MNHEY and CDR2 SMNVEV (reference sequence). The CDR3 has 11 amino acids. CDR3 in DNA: TGTGCCAGTAGACGCGGGACTGAAGCTTTCTTT. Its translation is CASRRGTEAFF.

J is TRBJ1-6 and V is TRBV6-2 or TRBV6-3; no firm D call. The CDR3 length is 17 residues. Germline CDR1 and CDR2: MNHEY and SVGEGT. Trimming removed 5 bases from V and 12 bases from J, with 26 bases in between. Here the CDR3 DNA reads TGTGCCAGCAGTGCTGACGAAGGTACCGGGTTTTTAGGACCCCTCCACTTT. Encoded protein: CASSADEGTGFLGPLHF.

CDR3 amino acids: CASSLGTGGTDTQYF. CDR3 sequence (DNA): TGTGCCAGCAGCCTAGGGACAGGGGGGACAGATACGCAGTATTTT. The chain links TRBV11-2 to TRBJ2-3, with 11 bases that match TRBD1. Germline values: CDR1 SGHAT, CDR2 FQNNGV. V gave up 5 bases and J gave up 3 bases; unmatched junction bases: 4. CDR3 length: 15 residues.

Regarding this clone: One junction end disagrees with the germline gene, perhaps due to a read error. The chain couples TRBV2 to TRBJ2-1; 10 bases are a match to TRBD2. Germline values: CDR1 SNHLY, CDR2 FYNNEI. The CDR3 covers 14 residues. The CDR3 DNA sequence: TGTGCCAGCAGTAAAGCGGGAGGGCCGTTCGTTCAGTTCTTC. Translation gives CASSKAGGPFVQFF.